These T cell receptor beta chains were read from a single sample in a study of blood T cell repertoires in COVID-19. Measured with immunoSEQ multiplex PCR; TCRdb has only the in-frame clones, and not every one. Seen here are some 170,000 clones, 70% to 85% observed once, and the top ten hold 15%. Specimen: PBMCs or T cells enriched from blood (not recorded which). These receptors came from a man in his fifties or sixties who had recovered from COVID-19. The CDR3 runs from the conserved cysteine through the conserved F or W. The D gene is left open where the match is weak. Not every row has a clone size; where given, it reads once, few, many or a size class.

J gene | D gene | clone size | V gene | CDR3 protein | CDR3 DNA
TRBJ1-1 | - | - | TRBV11-3 | CASSLPGLNTEAFF | TGTGCCAGCAGCTTACCAGGGTTAAACACTGAAGCTTTCTTT
TRBJ2-2 | - | few | TRBV7-3 | CASRLQAQNTGELFF | TGTGCCAGCAGGTTACAGGCCCAGAACACCGGGGAGCTGTTTTTT
TRBJ1-1 | TRBD1 | - | TRBV5-1 | CASSAGGTEAFF | TGCGCCAGCTCCGCAGGGGGCACTGAAGCTTTCTTT
TRBJ1-2 | - | - | TRBV6-5 | CASSYSGGKDGYTF | TGTGCCAGCAGTTACTCCGGCGGGAAAGATGGCTACACCTTC
TRBJ2-1 | - | - | TRBV5-4 | CASSLTGQTYNEQFF | TGTGCCAGCAGCTTGACAGGACAGACTTACAATGAGCAGTTCTTC
TRBJ1-2 | TRBD1 | - | TRBV19 | CASSIARGHAYGYTF | TGTGCCAGTAGTATAGCCAGGGGGCATGCCTATGGCTACACCTTC
TRBJ1-2 | - | - | TRBV3-1/TRBV3-2 | CASRNTRGYTF | TGTGCCAGCAGGAATACTCGGGGCTACACCTTC
TRBJ2-2 | - | - | TRBV18 | CASSPLDTGELFF | TGTGCCAGCTCACCACTCGACACCGGGGAGCTGTTTTTT
TRBJ1-5 | TRBD1 | few | TRBV6-5 | CASSPDRGFQPQHF | TGTGCCAGCAGTCCGGACAGGGGGTTTCAGCCCCAGCATTTT
TRBJ2-7 | - | - | TRBV5-4 | CASSQGTAYEQYF | TGTGCCAGCAGCCAGGGGACGGCCTACGAGCAGTACTTC